Listed here are 15 T cell receptor beta chains from one sample, sequenced in a study of blood T cell repertoires in COVID-19. This table comes from immunoSEQ multiplex PCR, and its TCRdb copy is limited to in-frame clones, with some not included. The sample has approximately 190,000 clones; approximately 79% are singletons. Sequenced: peripheral blood. These receptors were collected from a man aged 25 to 40 with active or convalescent COVID-19.

The CDR3 protein is CASSGGTGGHTEAFF. CDR3 DNA sequence: TGTGCCAGCAGTGGCGGGACAGGGGGCCACACTGAAGCTTTCTTT. The genes are TRBV2 and TRBJ1-1; 12 bases map to TRBD1. CDR3 size: 15 residues. V trimming: 4 bases; J trimming: 3 bases; junction bases outside the gene matches: 3. Germline V gene lookup returns CDR1 SNHLY and CDR2 FYNNEI.

The genes are TRBV12-3 or TRBV12-4 and TRBJ1-2; TRBD1 matches at 7 bases. J gave up 4 bases and V 5 bases, and 4 bases lay outside the gene matches. This CDR3 has 13 amino acids. CDR3 coding DNA: TGTGCCAGCAGTGTAACAGGGGCCTATGGCTACACCTTC. Its translation is CASSVTGAYGYTF.

This clone was recorded once. The rearrangement links TRBV28 to TRBJ2-7; 15 bases are a match to TRBD2. The CDR3 spans 17 residues. The V and J ends lost 5 bases and 4 bases, in that order; junction bases with no gene match: 9. The germline gives CDR1 MDHEN, CDR2 SYDVKM. The CDR3 DNA reads as TGTGCCAGCAGTCCCGCCCGGACTAGCGGGGGGGGTTACGAGCAGTACGTC. As protein: CASSPARTSGGGYEQYV.

The rearrangement uses TRBV12-3 or TRBV12-4 and TRBJ1-6; D is perhaps TRBD1 (5 bases). Trimming cost V 1 base and J 14 bases, with 12 bases left between them. This CDR3 is built from 13 residues. In DNA, the CDR3 is TGTGCCAGCAGTTTAGGTCAGGGTGGGTCCCTCCACTTT. Its translation: CASSLGQGGSLHF.

This chain uses TRBV28 with TRBJ1-1; D gene ambiguous. The CDR3 length is 15 residues. Deletions cut 6 bases from V and 0 bases from J, with 14 bases between. From germline, CDR1 is MDHEN and CDR2 SYDVKM. The CDR3 DNA sequence: TGTGCCAGCAGCCCCTCGACACCTATGAACACTGAAGCTTTCTTT. Its translation is CASSPSTPMNTEAFF.

The V call is TRBV19, the J call TRBJ1-2; 11 bases fit TRBD1. Trimming took 8 bases from V and 7 from J; bases not matched to a gene: 3. This CDR3 is built from 12 residues. CDR1 and CDR2 (germline): LNHDA, SQIVND (reference sequence). The CDR3: CASGDRGFGYTF. CDR3 in DNA: TGTGCCAGTGGGGACAGGGGGTTTGGCTACACCTTC.

This chain links TRBV6-5 with TRBJ2-6; possible D gene TRBD1, 5 bases. The germline CDR1 and CDR2 sequences are MNHEY and SVGAGI. Between the trimmed V and J ends, which lost 2 bases and 0 bases, there was a span of 8 bases. The CDR3 length is 16 residues. The CDR3 region is CASSYDSLSGANVLTF. In DNA form, the CDR3 reads TGTGCCAGCAGTTACGACAGCCTCTCTGGGGCCAACGTCCTGACTTTC.

This clone appeared a few times. V and J are TRBV19 and TRBJ1-5, with TRBD1 as a possible D gene (6 bases). The V end lost 3 bases, the J end lost 7 bases, and 19 bases lay between the germline ends. The CDR3 runs 16 residues. Per germline, CDR1 LNHDA and CDR2 SQIVND (reference sequence). The CDR3 loop is CASSMDGQGTGQPQHF. CDR3 DNA: TGTGCCAGTAGTATGGACGGTCAGGGCACAGGGCAGCCCCAGCATTTT.

The chain combines TRBV12-3 or TRBV12-4 with TRBJ2-1, with 7 bases lining up with TRBD2. Germline trimming cut 2 bases from V and 10 bases from J; bases unmatched to any gene: 5. The CDR3 has 13 residues. In DNA, the CDR3 is TGTGCCAGCAGTTTACTGGGGGAGGGAGAGCAGTTCTTC. This sequence encodes CASSLLGEGEQFF.

The chain links TRBV28 to TRBJ2-1, with 8 nucleotides matching TRBD1. The V and J ends lost 2 bases and 2 bases, in that order; junction bases with no gene match: 14. Germline V lookup: CDR1 MDHEN, CDR2 SYDVKM. The CDR3 runs to 19 residues. The DNA of the CDR3 is TGTGCCAGCAGTTTAAGCCTATCGGAGGACAGGGAACCCTACAATGAGCAGTTCTTC. It yields the protein CASSLSLSEDREPYNEQFF.

This chain joins TRBV9 and TRBJ2-5; TRBD1 matches at 9 bases. The germline gives CDR1 SGDLS, CDR2 YYNGEE. V was pared by 0 bases and J by 4 bases, with 7 bases of the junction left unmatched. The CDR3 extends over 16 amino acids. CDR3 nucleotide sequence: TGTGCCAGCAGCGTAGCATCGGGGACAGGGCTAGAGACCCAGTACTTC. Residues: CASSVASGTGLETQYF.

The chain couples TRBV11-3 to TRBJ2-2; no definite D call. Germline CDR1 SGHNT, CDR2 YENEEA. The germline V and J ends were trimmed by 7 bases and 5 bases, with 8 bases remaining between them. The CDR3 totals 12 residues. CDR3 nucleotide sequence: TGTGCCAGCACTAGAGGAACCGGGGAGCTGTTTTTT. Translated, it gives CASTRGTGELFF.

The J gene is TRBJ2-1, the V gene TRBV7-6; 7 bases are shared with TRBD2. Losses at the gene ends were 3 bases for V and 1 base for J; bases not matched to a gene: 6. Germline loops: CDR1 SGHVS, CDR2 FNYEAQ. This CDR3 has 16 amino acids. The DNA for the CDR3 is TGTGCCAGCAGCTTCAGGACTAGGCCTTCCTACAATGAGCAGTTCTTC. Amino acid sequence: CASSFRTRPSYNEQFF.

This clone is a singleton in its sample. The rearrangement links TRBV28 to TRBJ2-1, with D unresolved. The V gene lost 8 bases and the J gene lost 0 bases, with 14 bases spanning the gap. The CDR3 length is 15 residues. Germline V gene lookup returns CDR1 MDHEN and CDR2 SYDVKM. This CDR3 is CASGRFITSYNEQFF. CDR3 nucleotides: TGTGCCAGCGGTAGATTTATTACCTCCTACAATGAGCAGTTCTTC.

The chain combines TRBV7-9 with TRBJ1-4; D is possibly TRBD1 (5 bases). V was cut by 0 bases and J by 7 bases, with 15 bases left in between. CDR1 and CDR2 from the germline V gene are SEHNR and FQNEAQ (reference sequence). The CDR3 totals 16 residues. Here the CDR3 DNA reads TGTGCCAGCAGCTTAGCTCCGCGGGGCGCGGGTGAAAAACTGTTTTTT. The encoded protein is CASSLAPRGAGEKLFF.